The 17 T cell receptor beta chains below all came from one sample that was sequenced in a study of blood T cells in healthy people across ages. A J-beta primer mix and a sample-barcoded 5' primer were used in a second PCR of roughly 6 to 12 cycles. MiXCR, run by TCRdb on the 5' RACE reads, gives a single entry per CDR3 protein. This repertoire shows roughly 2 million distinct CDR3 sequences, just under 50% found once; its top ten account for around 2.1%. Sequencing was carried out using blood. These receptors all come from a woman aged 40 to 49 in good health.

This clonotype was found a few times. The V call is TRBV4-3, the J call TRBJ2-1; 14 positions match TRBD2. With 0 bases clipped from V and 2 bases from J, the junction kept 9 bases outside the gene matches. The germline CDR1 and CDR2 sequences are LGHNA and YSLEER. CDR3 length: 20 residues. CDR3 DNA: TGCGCCAGCAGCCAAGAAGCTCGGACTAGCGGGGGGTTAACCTACAATGAGCAGTTCTTC. Protein sequence: CASSQEARTSGGLTYNEQFF.

This sequence joins TRBV4-3 and TRBJ2-7; perhaps D is TRBD1 or TRBD2 (5 bases each). This CDR3 comprises 16 residues. Looked up from germline, CDR1 is LGHNA and CDR2 is YSLEER. V gave up 0 bases and J gave up 3 bases, with 15 bases separating them. The CDR3: CASSQEKGTGNYEQYF. The CDR3 region has the DNA TGCGCCAGCAGCCAAGAGAAGGGGACCGGAAACTACGAGCAGTACTTC.

This clonotype was found a few times. This chain uses TRBV28 with TRBJ2-6; the match to TRBD1 covers 7 bases. The V gene's germline CDR1 is MDHEN and CDR2 SYDVKM. The ends lost 2 bases at V and 3 bases at J; junction bases unmatched: 10. This CDR3 has 18 residues. CDR3 protein: CASSLIESGGSGANVLTF. CDR3 DNA: TGTGCCAGCAGTTTAATCGAGTCAGGGGGTAGTGGGGCCAACGTCCTGACTTTC. Based on the CDR3 plus reference TRBV28 and TRBJ2-6, the full variable domain is DVKVTQSSRYLVKRTGEKVFLECVQDMDHENMFWYRQDPGLGLRLIYFSYDVKMKEKGDIPEGYSVSREKKERFSLILESASTNQTSMYLCASSLIESGGSGANVLTFGAGSRLTVL.

The chain carries TRBV4-2 and TRBJ2-5, with D maybe TRBD1 (7 bases). Judging by the DNA end, TRBJ2-7 fits better; the J call may be wrong. CDR3 length: 16 amino acids. Germline V lookup: CDR1 LGHNA, CDR2 YNFKEQ. The CDR3 loop reads CASSLGGGGGINEQYF. The CDR3 DNA sequence: TGTGCCAGCAGCCTAGGTGGAGGAGGGGGCATTAACGAGCAGTACTTC.

The CDR3 nucleotides are TGTGCCAGCAGTCCGCCGGGACTAGCGTACGTGGAGACCCAGTACTTC. Protein product: CASSPPGLAYVETQYF. The rearrangement joins TRBV7-2 to TRBJ2-5; 10 bases align to TRBD2. The CDR3 contains 16 residues. With V trimmed by 6 bases and J by 5 bases, 12 bases remained unmatched. The germline V gene has CDR1 SGHTA and CDR2 FQGNSA.

The gene calls are TRBV7-2 and TRBJ2-1, with unresolved D. Germline V CDR1 and CDR2: SGHTA, FQGNSA. The V end was cut by 5 bases, the J end by 3 bases, with 11 bases between. The CDR3 has 14 amino acids. This chain's CDR3 is CASSHPGHYNEQFF. The CDR3 DNA reads TGTGCCAGCAGCCATCCGGGCCACTACAATGAGCAGTTCTTC.

This clonotype was detected a few times. This chain uses TRBV10-2 with TRBJ1-2; D gene ambiguous. V lost 2 bases and J 6 bases, leaving 4 bases between the germline ends. Germline V gene lookup returns CDR1 WSHSY and CDR2 SAAADI. There are 11 residues in the CDR3. In DNA, the CDR3 is TGCGCCAGCAGTGAGAGGGATGGCTACACCTTC. Protein sequence: CASSERDGYTF.

The V call is TRBV20-1, the J call TRBJ2-5, with D possibly TRBD1 on 5 matching bases. The tail of the sequence fits TRBJ2-7 better, so the J call may be wrong. Germline assignment: CDR1 DFQATT and CDR2 SNEGSKA (reference sequence). The CDR3 sequence is 13 residues long. The CDR3 DNA is TGCAGTGCAAGGATCGACAGTACCTACGAGCAGTACTTC. Residues: CSARIDSTYEQYF.

This clonotype has only a few counts. The J gene is TRBJ2-3, the V gene TRBV9; unclear D gene. The CDR3 totals 15 residues. Germline CDR1 is SGDLS and CDR2 is YYNGEE. V lost 0 bases and J 3 bases, leaving 11 bases between the germline ends. CDR3 protein: CASSVVAKTTDTQYF. CDR3 sequence (DNA): TGTGCCAGCAGCGTAGTGGCTAAGACTACAGATACGCAGTATTTT.

A word on this clonotype: A much larger clone sits a single nucleotide away, making a read error possible. The chain uses TRBV27 and TRBJ2-7; TRBD1 agrees at 9 bases. The CDR3 covers 14 residues. CDR1 and CDR2 (germline): MNHEY, SMNVEV (reference sequence). V lost 5 bases to trimming and J lost 6 bases; unmatched junction nucleotides: 8. CDR3 bases: TGTGCCAGCAGTCCGGACAGGGGTAGGGGCGAGCAGTACTTC. Translating it yields CASSPDRGRGEQYF.

The chain uses TRBV7-2 and TRBJ1-5; tentatively, D is TRBD1 (5 bases). This CDR3 spans 16 amino acids. Germline V gene sequence: CDR1 SGHTA, CDR2 FQGNSA. The V and J ends lost 1 base and 5 bases respectively, with 15 bases between them. The CDR3 region has the DNA TGTGCCAGCAGCTTAGGGGGGGGTCTGTTGCATCAGCCCCAGCATTTT. It specifies CASSLGGGLLHQPQHF.

This chain links TRBV27 with TRBJ2-3; 9 bases are a match to TRBD2. The CDR3 covers 15 residues. V was clipped by 2 bases and J by 3 bases; unmatched bases: 3. Germline V gene sequence: CDR1 MNHEY, CDR2 SMNVEV (reference sequence). For the CDR3, the DNA is TGTGCCAGCAGTTTAAAGGGACTAGCAACAGATACGCAGTATTTT. This sequence encodes CASSLKGLATDTQYF.

The rearrangement uses TRBV7-3 and TRBJ2-3; D ambiguous. Germline V CDR1 and CDR2: SGHTA, FQGTGA. Trimming left V 1 base short and J 5 bases short, with 16 bases between. The CDR3 covers 16 residues. CDR3 sequence: CASSLMGRTLGDTQYF. In DNA form, the CDR3 reads TGTGCCAGCAGCTTAATGGGTAGAACCCTTGGAGATACGCAGTATTTT.

The chain carries TRBV4-1 and TRBJ2-3; 7 bases are shared with TRBD1. The CDR3 totals 17 residues. CDR1 is MGHRA and CDR2 is YSYEKL in the germline V gene. The J segment lost 2 bases and the V segment lost 1 base, leaving 9 bases of the junction unmatched. CDR3 sequence reads: CASSQGVPGQITDTQYF. CDR3 nucleotides: TGCGCCAGCAGCCAAGGCGTACCGGGACAGATCACAGATACGCAGTATTTT.

Worth noting for this clonotype: One end of the junction is discordant with germline, which a read error may explain. The chain has TRBV20-1 and TRBJ1-5; possible D gene TRBD1, 6 bases. Germline CDR1 and CDR2: DFQATT and SNEGSKA (reference sequence). The CDR3 sequence is 15 residues long. The CDR3: CSAGETGLLNQPQHF. For the CDR3, the DNA is TGCAGTGCTGGAGAAACAGGGCTACTCAATCAGCCCCAGCATTTT.

The rearrangement joins TRBV29-1 to TRBJ1-1; D not certain. Trimming took 7 bases from V and 4 from J, leaving 16 bases between them. This CDR3 has 13 residues. Germline V gene sequence: CDR1 SQVTM, CDR2 ANQGSEA. For the CDR3, the DNA is TGCAGCGCCGAAAGGCTTTGGGGCACTGAAGCTTTCTTT. This sequence encodes CSAERLWGTEAFF. Drawing the rest from reference TRBV29-1 and TRBJ1-1, the complete variable domain is SAVISQKPSRDICQRGTSLTIQCQVDSQVTMMFWYRQQPGQSLTLIATANQGSEATYESGFVIDKFPISRPNLTFSTLTVSNMSPEDSSIYLCSAERLWGTEAFFGQGTRLTVV.

The rearrangement links TRBV4-3 to TRBJ2-5; D not resolved. The CDR3 sequence is 13 residues long. Between the trimmed V and J ends, which lost 3 bases and 7 bases, there was a span of 12 bases. Germline assignment: CDR1 LGHNA and CDR2 YSLEER. CDR3 in DNA: TGCGCCAGCAGCCAGGATAAGGAAACGACCCAGTACTTC. Protein sequence: CASSQDKETTQYF.